This record concerns one TCR beta chain sequence. All enrollees were roughly 18 to 89 years old and from about 25 US areas. CDR1 and CDR2 from the germline V gene are SEHNR and FQNEAQ (reference sequence). The V gene end was trimmed by 5 bases and the J gene end by 1 base; junction bases not matched to a gene: 13. The CDR3 is made up of 19 amino acids. The sample belongs to a study of blood T cell repertoires in COVID-19. In the study overall: Spain, Italy and the United States supplied samples that represented acute and convalescent COVID-19.

Here immunoSEQ multiplex PCR was the method, and the copy in TCRdb shows in-frame clones only, minus some. This table has about 440,000 clones, about 90% appearing once. V and J are TRBV7-9 and TRBJ2-6; 8 nucleotides match TRBD1. Input material: PBMCs or T cells enriched from blood (not recorded which). This clonotype originated in a man aged 18 to 35 who had recovered from COVID-19. The CDR3 region has the DNA TGTGCCAGCAGCCCCTCCCGAGGACAGGGAGTATCTGGGGCCAACGTCCTGACTTTC. The encoded protein is CASSPSRGQGVSGANVLTF.